Below, 28 T cell receptor beta chains from the same sample are listed, as sequenced in a study of patients and donors after allogeneic stem cell transplantation. From the RT-PCR reads, TCRdb called clonotypes with MiXCR, one entry per CDR3 protein. The sample lists some 880,000 distinct CDR3 sequences, over 15% seen once, with 6% in the top ten. The sample consisted of blood, either unsorted or a sorted T cell fraction (not recorded which). The receptors stem from a human donor who was either an allogeneic HSCT recipient or a stem cell or donor lymphocyte infusion donor (not recorded which). It is not recorded whose cells these are; they may come from a transplant donor.

The genes are TRBV4-1 and TRBJ1-2, with D unresolved. Germline V CDR1 and CDR2: MGHRA, YSYEKL. This CDR3 region has 15 residues. Between the trimmed V and J ends, which lost 1 base and 0 bases, there was a span of 9 bases. CDR3 DNA: TGCGCCAGCAGCCAAGTTCCATTGACTAACTATGGCTACACCTTC. Translating gives CASSQVPLTNYGYTF.

The rearrangement joins TRBV2 to TRBJ2-5; D possibly corresponds to TRBD1 (5 bases). There are 12 residues in the CDR3. From germline, CDR1 is SNHLY and CDR2 FYNNEI. V was clipped by 7 bases and J by 3 bases, with 9 bases between them. The CDR3 nucleotides read TGTGCCAGCACCGACAGTGAAGAGACCCAGTACTTC. Protein: CASTDSEETQYF. The complete variable domain, with remaining parts taken from reference TRBV2 and TRBJ2-5, reads EPEVTQTPSHQVTQMGQEVILRCVPISNHLYFYWYRQILGQKVEFLVSFYNNEISEKSEIFDDQFSVERPDGSNFTLKIRSTKLEDSAMYFCASTDSEETQYFGPGTRLLVL.

This clonotype was seen more than once but under ten times. The chain carries TRBV7-8 and TRBJ1-1; no clear D gene. The CDR3 totals 15 residues. Trimming left V 0 bases short and J 0 bases short, with 8 bases between. The V gene's germline CDR1 is SGHVS and CDR2 FQNEAQ. CDR3 region: CASSLAGKVNTEAFF. DNA for the CDR3: TGTGCCAGCAGCTTAGCGGGGAAGGTGAACACTGAAGCTTTCTTT.

This chain uses TRBV18 with TRBJ2-7; D unresolved. Per germline, CDR1 KGHSH and CDR2 LQKENI. The CDR3 has 13 amino acids. The germline V and J ends were trimmed by 6 bases and 4 bases, with 13 bases remaining between them. In DNA form, the CDR3 reads TGTGCCAGCTCCGGACGGGCGTTTTACGAGCAGTACTTC. Amino acids: CASSGRAFYEQYF.

This clonotype has only a few counts. In DNA form, the CDR3 reads TGCAGTGCTCCCAAACAGGGACCACAGCAGCCCCAGCATTTT. It encodes CSAPKQGPQQPQHF. This chain connects TRBV20-1 to TRBJ1-5, with D possibly matching TRBD1 (6 bases). The CDR3 runs 14 residues. V was trimmed by 5 bases and J by 7 bases, leaving 18 bases between them. The germline gives CDR1 DFQATT, CDR2 SNEGSKA (reference sequence).

This rearrangement joins TRBV9 to TRBJ2-1; 7 bases fit TRBD2. With 7 bases clipped from V and 7 bases from J, the junction kept 17 bases outside the gene matches. The CDR3 contains 16 residues. The germline V gene encodes CDR1 SGDLS and CDR2 YYNGEE. The CDR3 spells CASGRVADPFWNEQFF. The CDR3 DNA sequence: TGTGCCAGCGGGAGGGTAGCGGATCCCTTTTGGAATGAGCAGTTCTTC.

This clonotype was found a few times. The gene calls are TRBV12-3 or TRBV12-4 and TRBJ2-2, with D uncertain. The V and J ends lost 8 bases and 4 bases respectively, with 11 bases between them. The CDR3 is 13 residues long. The DNA of the CDR3 is TGTGCCAGCGGGATCCACAGCACCGGGGAGCTGTTTTTT. As protein: CASGIHSTGELFF.

This clonotype was observed a few times. The CDR3 region is CASSLAQGEAFF. CDR3 DNA sequence: TGTGCCAGCAGCTTGGCTCAGGGCGAAGCTTTCTTT. J is TRBJ1-1 and V is TRBV5-4; a possible D gene is TRBD1 (5 bases). Looked up from germline, CDR1 is SGHNT and CDR2 is YYREEE (reference sequence). The CDR3 covers 12 residues. V was clipped by 0 bases and J by 8 bases, with 8 bases between them.

This sequence joins TRBV12-5 and TRBJ1-2; possibly TRBD1 for D (5 bases). The germline V gene encodes CDR1 LGHNT and CDR2 FRNRAP. The CDR3 runs 16 residues. The germline V and J ends were trimmed by 5 bases and 2 bases, with 18 bases remaining between them. CDR3 sequence reads: CASGPRNRNPNYGYTF. The CDR3, as DNA: TGTGCTAGTGGTCCTCGGAACAGGAACCCAAACTATGGCTACACCTTC. The full variable domain, its missing parts supplied by reference TRBV12-5 and TRBJ1-2, is DARVTQTPRHKVTEMGQEVTMRCQPILGHNTVFWYRQTMMQGLELLAYFRNRAPLDDSGMPKDRFSAEMPDATLATLKIQPSEPRDSAVYFCASGPRNRNPNYGYTFGSGTRLTVV.

This clonotype was picked up a small number of times. The rearrangement joins TRBV4-2 to TRBJ1-5; D remains unclear. Germline CDR1 and CDR2: LGHNA and YNFKEQ. Trimming removed 2 bases from V and 7 bases from J, with 9 bases in between. The CDR3 loop spans 13 amino acids. The CDR3 DNA follows: TGTGCCAGCAGCCAAACCCGCGGGCAGCCCCAGCATTTT. It encodes CASSQTRGQPQHF.

The rearrangement links TRBV30 to TRBJ2-5; 7 bases match TRBD2. J gave up 5 bases and V 5 bases, and 5 bases lay outside the gene matches. Germline lookup yields CDR1 GTSNPN and CDR2 SVGIG (reference sequence). The CDR3 runs 12 residues. The chain's CDR3 is CAWGRGGETQYF. CDR3 nucleotides: TGTGCCTGGGGGAGGGGCGGTGAGACCCAGTACTTC.

This clonotype came up once. The chain combines TRBV6-2 or TRBV6-3 with TRBJ2-2, with 10 bases lining up with TRBD2. Germline loops: CDR1 MNHEY, CDR2 SVGEGT. V dropped 2 bases and J dropped 6; count of bases not matched to a gene: 3. The CDR3 extends over 15 amino acids. The DNA of the CDR3 is TGTGCCAGCAGTTACGGCACTAGCGGGGCCGGGGAGCTGTTTTTT. Its protein is CASSYGTSGAGELFF.

The table lists this clonotype with a few counts. The V gene is TRBV20-1, the J gene TRBJ1-4; D is uncertain. Per the germline V gene, CDR1 is DFQATT and CDR2 is SNEGSKA (reference sequence). V was trimmed by 0 bases and J by 4 bases, leaving 9 bases between them. The CDR3 runs 14 residues. CDR3 in amino acids: CSARDWERNEKLFF. The CDR3 region has the DNA TGCAGTGCTAGAGATTGGGAGCGTAATGAAAAACTGTTTTTT.

In this sample, this clonotype turned up a few times. The V and J genes are TRBV12-3 or TRBV12-4 and TRBJ1-2, with TRBD1 matching 9 bases. The CDR3 runs to 15 residues. Trimming took 5 bases from V and 2 from J; bases not matched to a gene: 6. As DNA, the CDR3 is TGTGCCAGCAGTACCTCGGGACAGGGAAACTATGGCTACACCTTC. The encoded protein is CASSTSGQGNYGYTF.

The rearrangement links TRBV20-1 to TRBJ2-5; possibly TRBD1 for D (7 bases). The CDR3 is made up of 14 amino acids. Germline assignment: CDR1 DFQATT and CDR2 SNEGSKA (reference sequence). V dropped 4 bases and J dropped 2 bases, with 14 bases sitting between them. This CDR3 is CSAIDREVQETQYF. CDR3 in DNA: TGCAGTGCTATTGACAGGGAGGTGCAAGAGACCCAGTACTTC.

This clonotype was counted a few times. This chain uses TRBV10-3 with TRBJ1-1; 7 bases map to TRBD1. The CDR3 consists of 13 residues. From germline, CDR1 is ENHRY and CDR2 SYGVKD. Trimming removed 7 bases from V and 1 base from J; junction bases left unmatched: 3. The CDR3 DNA reads TGTGCCATCAAGGGACAGTGGAACACTGAAGCTTTCTTT. This codes for CAIKGQWNTEAFF.

The V gene is TRBV13, the J gene TRBJ2-2, with TRBD2 matching over 8 bases. This CDR3 is 15 amino acids long. The V gene end was trimmed by 2 bases and the J gene end by 5 bases; junction bases not matched to a gene: 4. The germline V gene has CDR1 PRHDT and CDR2 FYEKMQ (reference sequence). CDR3 sequence reads: CASSLLAGKTGELFF. CDR3 in DNA: TGTGCCAGCAGCTTATTAGCGGGGAAAACCGGGGAGCTGTTTTTT.

The table lists this clonotype with many counts. V gene TRBV5-1 combines with J gene TRBJ1-1; D possibly corresponds to TRBD1 (6 bases). This CDR3 contains 14 residues. The V and J ends lost 3 bases and 4 bases respectively, with 13 bases between them. In germline, CDR1 is SGHRS, CDR2 YFSETQ. The CDR3 DNA sequence: TGCGCCAGCAGCTCCGGGGGCCTTGGCACTGAAGCTTTCTTT. Residues: CASSSGGLGTEAFF.

In this sample, this clonotype turned up a few times. The chain links TRBV12-3 or TRBV12-4 to TRBJ2-7; 8 bases line up with TRBD1. This CDR3 region has 14 residues. V gave up 5 bases and J gave up 4 bases; unmatched junction bases: 7. DNA of the CDR3: TGTGCCAGCAGTAGATGGGACAGGAGATACGAGCAGTACTTC. Protein: CASSRWDRRYEQYF.

The CDR3 region is CASTLRPLVADTQYF. The CDR3 region has the DNA TGTGCCAGTACGCTTCGGCCGCTCGTCGCAGATACGCAGTATTTT. The chain employs TRBV19 and TRBJ2-3; no clear D gene. Germline V gene lookup returns CDR1 LNHDA and CDR2 SQIVND (reference sequence). Trimming removed 7 bases at V and 4 bases at J, with 18 bases between. This CDR3 is 15 amino acids long.

The genes are TRBV6-5 and TRBJ1-2, with D possibly matching TRBD1 (5 bases). The V and J ends lost 2 bases and 0 bases respectively, with 10 bases between them. Germline V gene lookup returns CDR1 MNHEY and CDR2 SVGAGI. The CDR3 sequence is 15 residues long. The CDR3 DNA reads TGTGCCAGCAGTTACGGGGCTGTCACTAACTATGGCTACACCTTC. This codes for CASSYGAVTNYGYTF.

This clonotype has just a few counts. The chain couples TRBV20-1 to TRBJ1-2, with D unresolved. V dropped 0 bases and J dropped 5 bases, with 16 bases sitting between them. Germline V gene lookup returns CDR1 DFQATT and CDR2 SNEGSKA (reference sequence). This CDR3 has 15 residues. The CDR3: CSARDPLRRDYGYTF. The CDR3 coding sequence is TGCAGTGCTAGAGATCCTTTAAGGAGGGATTATGGCTACACCTTC.

The sample holds a few counts of this clonotype. The chain has TRBV20-1 and TRBJ1-2; D gene unclear. This CDR3 has 13 residues. The V gene's germline CDR1 is DFQATT and CDR2 SNEGSKA (reference sequence). Trimming stripped 6 bases from V and 2 bases from J, with 13 bases between. The CDR3 nucleotides read TGCAGTGCCACGGAAGGCACGAACTATGGCTACACCTTC. It translates to CSATEGTNYGYTF.

Only a few counts were recorded for this clonotype. This chain connects TRBV5-1 to TRBJ2-1; TRBD1 matches at 7 bases. CDR3 length equals 15 residues. The V and J ends lost 4 bases and 7 bases, in that order; junction bases with no gene match: 11. Per germline, CDR1 SGHRS and CDR2 YFSETQ. The CDR3, as DNA: TGCGCCAGCAGCCTGACGGGACAGACTATAAATGAGCAGTTCTTC. It translates to CASSLTGQTINEQFF.

The chain joins TRBV20-1 to TRBJ1-6, with a tentative D call TRBD1 (6 bases). The V gene's germline CDR1 is DFQATT and CDR2 SNEGSKA (reference sequence). The CDR3 totals 16 residues. Trimming removed 3 bases from V and 1 base from J, with 13 bases in between. DNA of the CDR3: TGCAGTGCTAGTAGGGGGGGAGGGTCCTATAATTCACCCCTCCACTTT. Its translation is CSASRGGGSYNSPLHF.

The chain employs TRBV6-1 and TRBJ2-2, with D perhaps matching TRBD1 (6 bases). V was cut by 6 bases and J by 0 bases, with 11 bases left in between. Germline CDR1 MNHNS, CDR2 SASEGT. CDR3 size: 15 residues. The CDR3 region is CASRTGNANTGELFF. CDR3 nucleotides: TGTGCCAGCAGGACAGGAAACGCGAACACCGGGGAGCTGTTTTTT.

The chain employs TRBV12-3 or TRBV12-4 and TRBJ2-3, with 16 nucleotides matching TRBD2. The CDR3 runs 19 residues. V was pared by 4 bases and J by 3 bases, with 10 bases of the junction left unmatched. CDR3 protein: CASSYQGLAGGPVTDTQYF. CDR3 bases: TGTGCCAGCAGTTACCAGGGACTAGCGGGAGGGCCCGTAACAGATACGCAGTATTTT.

The chain is built from TRBV20-1 and TRBJ1-1; TRBD1 matches at 9 bases. Germline V CDR1 and CDR2: DFQATT, SNEGSKA (reference sequence). This CDR3 contains 13 residues. V shed 1 base, J shed 4 bases, and the junction held 1 base outside the gene matches. This CDR3 is CSARVQGATEAFF. The CDR3 coding sequence is TGCAGTGCTAGAGTACAGGGGGCCACTGAAGCTTTCTTT.